This entry lists 3 T cell receptor beta chains sequenced from one sample in a study of OX40 agonist ivuxolimab in advanced cancers. The repertoire was sequenced with immunoSEQ multiplex PCR; TCRdb's copy has only in-frame clones and lacks some. In the table there are 45,000 to 50,000 clones, approximately 91% of which are singletons. Sequenced material: CD4+ or CD8+ T cells sorted from blood, taken in a trial of the OX40 agonist ivuxolimab. The receptors were sampled from an adult with an advanced solid tumor such as melanoma, head and neck, liver or kidney cancer.

V gene TRBV27 combines with J gene TRBJ1-5, with 8 bases fitting TRBD1. The CDR3 length is 12 residues. Germline-derived CDR1 and CDR2 are MNHEY and SMNVEV (reference sequence). The ends lost 6 bases at V and 7 bases at J; junction bases unmatched: 2. CDR3 nucleotide sequence: TGTGCCAGCAGGACAGGGGACCAGCCCCAGCATTTT. Amino acids: CASRTGDQPQHF.

This clone was seen once. The chain combines TRBV29-1 with TRBJ2-1; 11 nucleotides line up with TRBD2. The CDR3 contains 15 residues. The ends lost 4 bases at V and 8 bases at J; junction bases unmatched: 10. CDR1 is SQVTM and CDR2 is ANQGSEA in the germline V gene. The CDR3 is CSVGEDSGRAHEQFF. CDR3 in DNA: TGCAGCGTTGGAGAGGATAGCGGGAGGGCGCATGAGCAGTTCTTC.

This rearrangement joins TRBV4-3 to TRBJ1-3; 8 bases are a match to TRBD1. CDR1 is LGHNA, CDR2 YSLEER, per germline. Losses at the gene ends were 0 bases for V and 8 bases for J; bases not matched to a gene: 6. This CDR3 is built from 15 residues. The CDR3 region is CASSQDRTGTYTIYF. The CDR3 DNA reads as TGCGCCAGCAGCCAAGACCGGACAGGGACATACACCATATATTTT.